The 2 T cell receptor beta chains below were found in one sample sequenced in a study of blood T cell repertoires in COVID-19. Some clones are missing from TCRdb's copy, which holds only in-frame ones; the method was immunoSEQ multiplex PCR. The table lists under 500,000 clones, 75% to 90% of them singletons, with about 4.5% in the top ten. The sample was peripheral blood. These receptors were collected from a woman aged 25-40 years with acute or convalescent COVID-19.

This chain joins TRBV7-2 and TRBJ2-5; 11 nucleotides match TRBD2. This CDR3 is built from 15 residues. Germline V lookup: CDR1 SGHTA, CDR2 FQGNSA. V was pared by 2 bases and J by 5 bases, with 4 bases of the junction left unmatched. CDR3 amino acids: CASSLRLAGWETQYF. CDR3 DNA: TGTGCCAGCAGCTTAAGACTAGCGGGGTGGGAGACCCAGTACTTC.

J is TRBJ1-6 and V is TRBV7-9, with no clear D. Germline CDR1 reads SEHNR; CDR2 reads FQNEAQ (reference sequence). The CDR3 runs to 13 residues. Trimming removed 6 bases at V and 7 bases at J, with 10 bases between. CDR3 in amino acids: CASRQALNSPLHF. CDR3 sequence (DNA): TGTGCCAGCAGGCAGGCCCTCAATTCACCCCTCCACTTT. Full variable domain (remainder filled in from reference TRBV7-9 and TRBJ1-6): DTGVSQNPRHKITKRGQNVTFRCDPISEHNRLYWYRQTLGQGPEFLTYFQNEAQLEKSRLLSDRFSAERPKGSFSTLEIQRTEQGDSAMYLCASRQALNSPLHFGNGTRLTVT.